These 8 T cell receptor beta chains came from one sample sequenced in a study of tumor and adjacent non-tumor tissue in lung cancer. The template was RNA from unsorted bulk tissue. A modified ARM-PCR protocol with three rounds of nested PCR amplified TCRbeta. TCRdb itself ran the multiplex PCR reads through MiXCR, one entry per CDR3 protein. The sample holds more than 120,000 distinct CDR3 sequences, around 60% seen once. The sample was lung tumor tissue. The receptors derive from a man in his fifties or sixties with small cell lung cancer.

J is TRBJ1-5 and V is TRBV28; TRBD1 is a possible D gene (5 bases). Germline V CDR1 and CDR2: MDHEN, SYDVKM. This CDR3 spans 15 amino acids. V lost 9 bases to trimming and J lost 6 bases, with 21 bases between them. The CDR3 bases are TGTGCCAGAGGCTTTTTCGGAGGTGGGGGTCAGCCCCAGCATTTT. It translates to CARGFFGGGGQPQHF.

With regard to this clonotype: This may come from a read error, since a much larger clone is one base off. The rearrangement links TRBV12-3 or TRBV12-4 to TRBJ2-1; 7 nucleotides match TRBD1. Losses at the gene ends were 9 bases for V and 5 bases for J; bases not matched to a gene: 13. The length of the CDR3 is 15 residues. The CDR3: CARIDRVGFDNEQFF. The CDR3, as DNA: TGTGCCAGGATCGACAGGGTCGGGTTTGACAATGAGCAGTTCTTC.

The chain's CDR3 is CASSSSNRTSEQETQYF. For the CDR3, the DNA is TGTGCCAGCAGCAGTTCTAATCGGACTAGCGAGCAAGAGACCCAGTACTTC. The chain recombines TRBV21-1 with TRBJ2-5; the table assigns TRBD2, which was not confirmed against the DNA. TRBV21-1 is given as a pseudogene. The CDR3 contains 17 residues.

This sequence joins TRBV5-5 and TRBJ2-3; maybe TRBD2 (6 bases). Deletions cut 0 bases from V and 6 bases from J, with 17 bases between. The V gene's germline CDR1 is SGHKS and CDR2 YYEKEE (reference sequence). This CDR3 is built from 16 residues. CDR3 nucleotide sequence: TGTGCCAGCAGCTTGGAGCTAGTGGGAGGTCGGGATACGCAGTATTTT. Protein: CASSLELVGGRDTQYF.

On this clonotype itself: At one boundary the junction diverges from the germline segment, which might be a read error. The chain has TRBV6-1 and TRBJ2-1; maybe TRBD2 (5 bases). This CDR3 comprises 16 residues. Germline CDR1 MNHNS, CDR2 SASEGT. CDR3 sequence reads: CASSERTQRFYHEQFF. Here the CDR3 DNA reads TGTGCCAGCAGTGAAAGGACCCAGCGGTTCTACCATGAGCAGTTCTTC.

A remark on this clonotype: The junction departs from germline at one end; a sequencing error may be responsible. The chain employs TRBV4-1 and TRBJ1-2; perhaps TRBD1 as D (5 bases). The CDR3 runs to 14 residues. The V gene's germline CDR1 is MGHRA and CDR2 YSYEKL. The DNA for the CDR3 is TGCACCAGCAGCCAAGATGAAGGGGCGACTGGCTACACCTTC. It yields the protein CTSSQDEGATGYTF.

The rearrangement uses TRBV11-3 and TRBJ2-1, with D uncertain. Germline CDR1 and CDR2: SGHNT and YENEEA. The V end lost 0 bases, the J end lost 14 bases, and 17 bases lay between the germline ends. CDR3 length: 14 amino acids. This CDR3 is CASSLDLWGFEKFF. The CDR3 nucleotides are TGTGCCAGCAGCTTAGATCTTTGGGGATTTGAAAAGTTCTTC.

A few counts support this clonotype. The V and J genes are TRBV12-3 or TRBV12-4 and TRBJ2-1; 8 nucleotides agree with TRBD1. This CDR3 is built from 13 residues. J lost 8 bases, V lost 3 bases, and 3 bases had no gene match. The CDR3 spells CASSLTGADEQFF. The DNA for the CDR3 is TGTGCCAGCAGTTTGACAGGGGCGGATGAGCAGTTCTTC.